This TCR beta chain is from a study of shared clonotypes between healthy human individuals (TCRdb year 2020). Turning to the overall study: A few men and a couple of women, aged 18 to 49 years, made up the cohort. Per donor, three plates each were used for CD4 naive and CD4 memory, two for CD8 naive, and one for CD8 memory. Blood TCR repertoires of five healthy adults were deeply sequenced to estimate repertoire size and the extent of clonotype sharing between individuals. To increase sequencing depth and limit assay-specific biases, TCR repertoire library preparation and sequencing were carried out by different laboratories using diverse techniques. Per donor, leukapheresis produced somewhere between about 0.94 and 8.9 billion PBMCs.

Broader findings and caveats from the paper: Sampling was restricted to blood, and TCR repertoires in tissues likely differ from the TCR repertoires found in blood. Based on pairwise subsampling, the degree of clonotype sharing among donors was expected to be affected by sequencing depth. Estimated clonotype richness was generally larger for naive than for memory subsets. When a handful of donors were compared, the shared fraction of clonotypes was around 5.1% for naive CD4, around 3.6% for naive CD8, more than 2% for memory CD4, and less than 0.5% for memory CD8. The genetic and exposure-history diversity represented was limited by the small number of donors. Even with the large sequencing depth, rarefaction of the sorted-subset datasets indicated that sequencing was incomplete. Compared with non-shared clonotypes, clonotypes shared by all four sorted-subset donors had higher generation probabilities.

Donors were healthy HIV-negative adults with no recently reported acute infections or vaccinations. All donors were Caucasian adults living in Nashville, Tennessee, USA. CD4+ T cells were enriched by magnetic negative selection; naive cells were then positively selected on CD45RA, and the negative fraction formed the memory subset. Blood was obtained by leukapheresis, after which PBMCs were separated by Ficoll-Histopaque density gradient centrifugation and cryopreserved in liquid nitrogen vapor phase. Purity and quantity of every magnetically sorted T cell population were checked by analytical flow cytometry. From each sorted fraction, genomic DNA was isolated and quantified by UV absorbance on a Nanodrop 2000c. The CDR3 sequence holds 15 residues, the cysteine and phenylalanine included. Here the CDR3 DNA is all that survives: 45 bases in frame from base 1. Compared with germline, V lacks 1 base and J lacks 2 bases; bases without a gene match: 0. CDR1 is given as SGHAT and CDR2 as FQNNGV, both from the germline V gene.

Using the deep immunoSEQ assay, TCR CDR3 regions were amplified from genomic DNA by multiplex PCR. Genomic DNA extracted from each cell subset was distributed evenly over all wells of several immunoSEQ 96-well plates, and each plate served as one replicate. For sorted subsets, around 200 ng genomic DNA, equal to 30,000 or so T cell genomes, was loaded into each replicate PCR. Purified libraries were quantified with a Qubit 3.0 fluorometer, sized on a Bioanalyzer 2100, and re-quantified with the KAPA Library Quantification kit. Every immunoSEQ 96-well plate was sequenced on a separate single-read 150-cycle Illumina NextSeq 550 flow cell. The published analysis was carried out like this. Because the immunoSEQ output held only junctional sequences and lacked quality scores, the filtering could not match the filtering applied to full-length reads. To assign V/J genes and CDR3, sequences were annotated using PyIR, a Python wrapper for IgBLAST v1.9, with IMGT germline references. Reads were removed for weak V/J assignments (E-value above 1e-6), missing CDR3, stop codons, out-of-frame junctions, or ambiguous translated residues. A V3J clonotype was defined by an identical inferred V gene, J gene, and CDR3 amino acid sequence. Percentage overlap between repertoires was computed as shared unique clonotypes divided by the size of the smaller repertoire. Richness of each repertoire was evaluated using RTK rarefaction, the Chao1 estimator, and Recon v2.1 estimates of unobserved clonotypes. OLGA was used to compute generation probabilities for all TCRbeta clonotypes that the gDNA method yielded from a handful of donors. Held by TCRdb, this immuneACCESS table contains in-frame sequences only and omits some clones. Under half of the omission traces to an unresolved V gene where checked; the cause of the rest is unknown. V, J and clone size derive from that table, while D and trimming were established from the DNA sequence. In all, the sample holds around 1 million clones, and about 80% of those were seen once. The ten largest clones represent approximately 1.5% of the sample.

Points on this clone: The antigen this receptor binds is unknown. No much larger clone is present one base from it, and per-base qualities are unavailable. The sample contains more than one DNA sequence encoding this CDR3.

This clonotype was obtained from a young man in good health. Sequencing was performed on memory CD4+ T cells sorted from blood. Sample cell subset or site, as interpreted from the label and publication: CD45RA-negative fraction. The rearrangement joined TRBV11-2 to TRBJ1-5; 9 central nucleotides agree with TRBD1. The CDR3 is CASSLGTGGNQPQHF. Here is the DNA: TGTGCCAGCAGCTTAGGGACAGGGGGCAATCAGCCCCAGCATTTT.